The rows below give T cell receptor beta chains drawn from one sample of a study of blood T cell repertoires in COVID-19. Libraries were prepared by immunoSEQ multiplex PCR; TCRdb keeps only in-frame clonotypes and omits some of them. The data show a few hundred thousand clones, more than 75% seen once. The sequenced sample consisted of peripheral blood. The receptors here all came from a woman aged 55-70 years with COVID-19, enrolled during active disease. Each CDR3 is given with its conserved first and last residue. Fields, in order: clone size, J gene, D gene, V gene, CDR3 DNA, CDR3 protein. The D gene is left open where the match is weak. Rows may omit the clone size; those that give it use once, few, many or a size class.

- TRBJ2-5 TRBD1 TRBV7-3 TGTGCCAGCAGCCCCCCCGGACAGGAAGAGACCCAGTACTTC CASSPPGQEETQYF
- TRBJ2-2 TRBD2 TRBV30 TGTGCCTGGAGTGTAGGGCGGGAGATCGCCGGGGAGCTGTTTTTT CAWSVGREIAGELFF
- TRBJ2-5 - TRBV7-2 TGTGCCAGCAGCCTGGGACAACTCCAAGAGACCCAGTACTTC CASSLGQLQETQYF
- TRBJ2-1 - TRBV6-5 TGTGCCAGCAGTCCAATCAAGAGCTCCTACAATGAGCAGTTCTTC CASSPIKSSYNEQFF
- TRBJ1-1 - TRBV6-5 TGTGCCAGCGTTCTTTTTCGACAGTCGAACACTGAAGCTTTCTTT CASVLFRQSNTEAFF
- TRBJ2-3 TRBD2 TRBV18 TGTGCCAGCTCACGAGGTCAGACTAGCGATTCAGATACGCAGTATTTT CASSRGQTSDSDTQYF
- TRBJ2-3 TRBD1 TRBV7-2 TGTGCCAGCAGCTTAGAATATTCCGGGACAGGGGGCGCAGATACGCAGTATTTT CASSLEYSGTGGADTQYF
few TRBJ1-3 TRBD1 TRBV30 TGTGCCTCAAACAGGGGGTCACTCTCTGGAAACACCATATATTTT CASNRGSLSGNTIYF
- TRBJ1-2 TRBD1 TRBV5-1 TGCGCCAGCAGCCTCGGGACAGGGGTAGACTATGGCTACACCTTC CASSLGTGVDYGYTF
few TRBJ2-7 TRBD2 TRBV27 TGTGCCAGCAGTTTATCCCGGGGGGGATCGAGCTCCTACGAGCAGTACTTC CASSLSRGGSSSYEQYF
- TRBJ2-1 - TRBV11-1 TGTGCCAGCAGCTTAAGAATCCCATACAGTTCTAATGAGCAGTTCTTC CASSLRIPYSSNEQFF
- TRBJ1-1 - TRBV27 TGTGCCAGCAGTAGATGGCCCCAGGGCCGATTTGAAGCTTTCTTT CASSRWPQGRFEAFF
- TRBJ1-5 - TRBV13 TGTGCCAGCAGCCAAGGGACTGCCACCCAGCCCCAGCATTTT CASSQGTATQPQHF
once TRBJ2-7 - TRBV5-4 TGTGCCAGCAGCCTCTTAGGGGGGGTCCCCTACGAGCAGTACTTC CASSLLGGVPYEQYF
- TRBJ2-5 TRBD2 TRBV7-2 TGTGCCAGCAGCCTCGGGACTAGCGGGAGTGGTCAAGAGACCCAGTACTTC CASSLGTSGSGQETQYF
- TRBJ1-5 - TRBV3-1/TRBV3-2 TGTGCCAGCGGTTTCCTCGGGACATCCGGGGCCCAGCATTTT CASGFLGTSGAQHF
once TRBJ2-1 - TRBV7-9 TGTGCCAGCAGCTTGAGCGGTAATGAGCAGTTCTTC CASSLSGNEQFF
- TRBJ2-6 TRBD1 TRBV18 TGTGCCAGCTCACCAACCGGGACAGGGGGCGTTGGGGCCAACGTCCTGACTTTC CASSPTGTGGVGANVLTF
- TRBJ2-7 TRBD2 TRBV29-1 TGCAGCGTTGGGGGGGGAAGCTACGAGCAGTACTTC CSVGGGSYEQYF
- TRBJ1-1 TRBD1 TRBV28 TGTGCCAGCAGTTCAGGGGGCATAGCTTTCTTT CASSSGGIAFF
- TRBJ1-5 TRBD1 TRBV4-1 TGCGCCAGCAGCCAAGAAAGGGGGCCCATTGGCAATCAGCCCCAGCATTTT CASSQERGPIGNQPQHF
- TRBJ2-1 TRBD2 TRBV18 TGTGCCAGCTCACCAACGACTAGCGGGACCAATGAGCAGTTCTTC CASSPTTSGTNEQFF
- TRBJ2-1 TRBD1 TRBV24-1 TGTGCCACCAGTGCCTCCAGGGGGCCCCTTGGCAATGAGCAGTTCTTC CATSASRGPLGNEQFF
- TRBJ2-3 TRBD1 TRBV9 TGTGCCAGCAGCGTAGATCCCGGTGGAGGGACAGGGGGCTTTGGGACAGATACGCAGTATTTT CASSVDPGGGTGGFGTDTQYF
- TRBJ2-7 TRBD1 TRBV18 TGTGCCAGCTCACCAGGGACAGACGCTCGGGAGCAGTACTTC CASSPGTDAREQYF
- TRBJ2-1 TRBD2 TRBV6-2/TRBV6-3 TGTGCCAGCAGCTCCTTTTTTCTAGCGGGAGAAGGATGGGAGCAGTTCTTC CASSSFFLAGEGWEQFF
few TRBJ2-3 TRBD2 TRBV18 TGTGCCAGCTCACCACTAGCGGGGATGACAGATACGCAGTATTTT CASSPLAGMTDTQYF
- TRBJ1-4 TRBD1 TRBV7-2 TGTGCCAGCAGCTTAACACAGCCGGGACAGGGACTGGAAAAACTGTTTTTT CASSLTQPGQGLEKLFF
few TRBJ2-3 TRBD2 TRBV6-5 TGTGCCAGCAGTTACTCAGCGGGGGCCACAGATACGCAGTATTTT CASSYSAGATDTQYF
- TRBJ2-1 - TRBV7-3 TGTGCCAGCAGCACCCGGCGGGAAGAGCAGTTCTTC CASSTRREEQFF
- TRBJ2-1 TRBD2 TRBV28 TGTGCCAGCAGTTCACCCACAGCGGGAGGATCCAATGAGCAGTTCTTC CASSSPTAGGSNEQFF